By proportion, the clone carrying this T cell receptor beta chain is medium-sized. What it recognizes is unknown. The CDR3 consists of 14 residues. V gave up 2 bases and J gave up 3 bases, with 11 bases separating them. Germline V gives CDR1 MNHEY, CDR2 SVGAGI. This sample stems from a study of tumor and adjacent non-tumor tissue in lung cancer. Study context: Each sample yielded 3.5 million to 5 million productive TCRbeta reads on average. Regarding the study as a whole: Tumor repertoires had a smaller top 100 clone share than normal lung. Significantly higher TCR diversity was found in tumor than normal lung.

RNA was extracted from bulk tissue without any cell sorting. More than 3 cm separated this lung sample from the edge of the tumor. Newly diagnosed lung cancer patients had thoracic surgery in China, August–late 2014, without prior chemotherapy. TCRbeta libraries were built with three rounds of nested PCR, modified from ARM-PCR. TCRdb reprocessed the multiplex PCR reads via MiXCR and lists one record per CDR3 protein. This table has 35,000 to 50,000 distinct CDR3 sequences, around three fifths appearing once. The sample consisted of distant non-tumor lung tissue. The chain employs TRBV6-5 and TRBJ2-7; either TRBD1 or TRBD2 may supply D (5 bases each). This clonotype was sampled from a man between 50 and 59 years old with non-small cell lung cancer. This CDR3 reads CASSYRDQYYEQYF. The CDR3 nucleotides read TGTGCCAGCAGTTACAGGGACCAATACTACGAGCAGTACTTC.